Sequencing of this T cell receptor beta chain was carried out in a study of regulatory T cells in long-lasting Graves disease (dated by TCRdb to about 2021). Study-wide context: Persistent Graves' disease meant more than 5 years of antithyroid drug treatment with TSH receptor autoantibodies that stayed positive. The study was registered as a clinical trial and conducted in China. In the clinical cohort, patients with persistent Graves' disease had used antithyroid drugs for an average of about 10 years. A total of roughly 35 samples underwent TCR sequencing: around 13 from persistent and around 20 from newly diagnosed Graves' disease patients. Patients with persistent Graves' disease were compared with patients with newly diagnosed Graves' disease using TCR sequencing and RNA sequencing of peripheral blood.

The label giving this sample's time point can be read as: persistent/refractory GD, antithyroid drugs over 5 years with positive TRAb. For both TCR sequencing and RNA sequencing, RNA was extracted from PBMCs using TRIzol. The diagnosis of Graves' disease followed American Thyroid Association guidelines. The patients came from an endocrinology department in Xi'an, China. Each patient gave 7 to 9.5 milliliters of peripheral blood, collected in an EDTA anticoagulant tube. Ficoll Paque Plus density gradient separation was used to isolate PBMCs, and no further T cell sorting was done. An Agilent 2100 Bioanalyzer and agarose gel were used to check RNA quality, and a NanoDrop 2000 was used to measure RNA concentration. The library was built by means of multiplex PCR. The reads were generated on an Illumina HiSeq 4000. iRepertoire HTBI primers and Arm-PCR amplification of CDR3 regions were used to construct TCR beta libraries. PCR products were gel purified before sequencing. As for how the authors treated the data: Gene usage analysis of CDR3 amino acid clonotypes relied on the 60 or so TRBV and 12 to 15 TRBJ segments identified across samples. Filtered high-quality paired reads were merged into contigs using COPE and FqMerger. Contigs were aligned with BLAST to IMGT TRBV, TRBD and TRBJ reference genes, and CDR3 was defined per IMGT. Any clonotype with a frequency above 0.1% was classified as a highly expanded clone. Shannon entropy served as the measure of repertoire diversity, while the Gini coefficient captured V-J evenness. A clonotype was considered public if more than one individual shared it. TCRdb handled the public reads itself, with Q25 trimming in fastp and clone calling in MiXCR, and kept productive beta chains. Entries that share a CDR3 protein sequence are merged under the most common genes and DNA. These V and J calls originate from TCRdb's pipeline instead of the authors' own analysis. The sample includes 300,000 to 350,000 distinct CDR3 sequences, with around 20% observed a single time. The top ten clonotypes cover less than 35% of the sample.

General findings and caveats noted by the study authors: More public clonotypes were shared among persistent patients (2,741) than among newly diagnosed patients (roughly 1,000). The small sample size was acknowledged by the authors as a limitation that may reduce accuracy. Persistent disease showed preferential use of TRBV28, TRBJ1-2 and TRBJ2-5, whereas newly diagnosed disease favored TRBV20-1 and TRBJ2-1. Persistent Graves' disease patients showed lower TCR Shannon entropy and fewer highly expanded clones than newly diagnosed patients, suggesting clonal expansion. Because the primary lesion, thyroid tissue, could not be accessed, the study looked at peripheral blood alone. Only the TCR beta chain was sequenced and analyzed.

Taken from the germline V gene, the CDR1 and CDR2 loops are MGHDK and SYGVNS. Trimming removed 0 bases from V and 6 bases from J, leaving 21 bases between the germline ends. Measured from the cysteine to the phenylalanine, the CDR3 is 19 residues long. CDR3 DNA only is kept here, 57 bases in frame from base 1. This clonotype has only a few counts. The target of this receptor is not known. Base qualities are not provided; no much larger clone lies one nucleotide away. The TCR originated in a female donor with Graves disease. Sequencing was performed on peripheral blood mononuclear cells (PBMCs), taken when the disease was refractory, from a patient treated with antithyroid drugs. The rearrangement combines TRBV25-1 with TRBJ1-6; the D gene is possibly TRBD1, with 5 bases matching. The sequenced DNA is TGTGCCAGCAGTGAATATTCCCACGACAGAGCCAGGTTTAATTCACCCCTCCACTTT. It encodes CASSEYSHDRARFNSPLHF.